This TCR beta chain was recovered during a study of blood T cell repertoires in COVID-19. Study overall: Samples representing acute and convalescent COVID-19 were sourced from the United States, Italy and Spain. Sample material is recorded as cDNA or gDNA derived from T cells, B-cell-depleted T cells, or PBMCs.

Original data processing: Researchers report that nucleated cell counts were estimated from reference gene primer amplification. The method was immunoSEQ multiplex PCR; TCRdb's version includes in-frame clones alone and lacks a portion of them. The V and J calls and clone size are taken from that table; D and trimming were inferred from the DNA. Among 250,000 or so clones listed, 70% to 90% were seen once. The trim removed 3 bases at V and 9 bases at J, leaving 5 bases unmatched. The CDR3 length is 14 residues. CDR1 is LGHNT, CDR2 FRNRAP, per germline. This clonotype was obtained from a woman between 55 and 75 years old with active or convalescent COVID-19. The sequencing sample was made of peripheral blood. The rearrangement links TRBV12-5 to TRBJ2-1, with 10 bases lining up with TRBD2. This CDR3 is CASGLGLAGVEQFF. In DNA form, the CDR3 reads TGTGCTAGTGGTTTAGGGCTAGCGGGAGTTGAGCAGTTCTTC.